This T cell receptor (beta chain) stems from a study of blood T cell repertoires in COVID-19. Study-level background: Specimens from acute and convalescent COVID-19 originated in the United States, Italy and Spain.

Between the trimmed V and J ends, which lost 3 bases and 0 bases, there was a span of 6 bases. Germline V CDR1 and CDR2: ENHRY, SYGVKD. This CDR3 comprises 14 residues. The repertoire was sequenced with immunoSEQ multiplex PCR; TCRdb's copy has only in-frame clones and lacks some. This table holds approximately 240,000 clones, roughly 87% found once. The specimen was PBMCs or T cells enriched from blood (not recorded which). This receptor was identified in a woman aged 25 to 39 with acute COVID-19. The rearrangement joins TRBV10-3 to TRBJ1-5; D is ambiguous. CDR3 bases: TGTGCCATCAGTGAACAGTCTAGCAATCAGCCCCAGCATTTT. As protein: CAISEQSSNQPQHF.